This passage covers 13 T cell receptor beta chains from one sample sequenced in a study of PD-1 blockade in mismatch repair-deficient tumors (dated by TCRdb to between 2016 and 2019). Library construction relied on the immunoSEQ multiplex PCR assay. TCRdb re-hosts the immuneACCESS table, in-frame sequences only. Its copies lack some clones; in the studies checked, an unresolved V gene accounts for under half of them, and the cause for the rest is not known. Counted in this sample were some 10,000 clones; around 90% of them appeared once. The ten largest make up approximately 9.7% of the sample. These receptors lack a known antigen. This sample's time point label indicates: approximately ten-day in vitro stimulation with candidate neoantigen peptide 3. Specimen: cells cultured in vitro, collected from a patient treated with pembrolizumab. The receptors were gathered from an adult with mismatch repair-deficient cancer.

This sequence joins TRBV28 and TRBJ1-5; TRBD1 agrees at 7 bases. The CDR3 is made up of 14 amino acids. The J segment lost 3 bases and the V segment lost 5 bases, leaving 4 bases of the junction unmatched. Germline loops: CDR1 MDHEN, CDR2 SYDVKM. As DNA, the CDR3 is TGTGCCAGCAGTCTCGACAGGGTCAATCAGCCCCAGCATTTT. This gives the protein CASSLDRVNQPQHF.

This sequence joins TRBV6-1 and TRBJ1-1, with TRBD1 as a possible D gene (6 bases). V lost 3 bases and J lost 4, with 18 bases in between. CDR1 is MNHNS and CDR2 is SASEGT in the germline V gene. This CDR3 region has 16 residues. The CDR3 DNA follows: TGTGCCAGCAGTGATGGGTCAGGGGTATCAAGCACTGAAGCTTTCTTT. Amino acids: CASSDGSGVSSTEAFF.

This clone was counted only a few times. This sequence joins TRBV4-2 and TRBJ1-2; D is ambiguous. V lost 2 bases and J 8 bases, leaving 12 bases between the germline ends. CDR3 length: 13 residues. Germline values: CDR1 LGHNA, CDR2 YNFKEQ. The CDR3 DNA reads as TGTGCCAGCAGCCAAATAGACACGTTCGGCTACACCTTC. Translating gives CASSQIDTFGYTF.

The V call is TRBV4-1, the J call TRBJ1-3, with 9 bases that match TRBD1. This CDR3 has 16 amino acids. Germline-derived CDR1 and CDR2 are MGHRA and YSYEKL. Trimming at V came to 0 bases and at J to 3 bases, leaving 3 bases not matched to a gene. The CDR3 here is CASSQDPTGGGNTIYF. In DNA form, the CDR3 reads TGCGCCAGCAGCCAAGACCCGACAGGGGGTGGAAACACCATATATTTT.

J is TRBJ1-2 and V is TRBV6-1; D perhaps matches TRBD1 (6 bases). The CDR3 has 16 residues. The germline CDR1 and CDR2 sequences are MNHNS and SASEGT. V lost 4 bases and J lost 0, with 15 bases in between. In DNA, the CDR3 is TGTGCCAGCAGTGGACTTAGGACAGACTCTAACTATGGCTACACCTTC. This sequence encodes CASSGLRTDSNYGYTF.

The V and J genes are TRBV27 and TRBJ2-7; 9 nucleotides line up with TRBD2. There are 15 residues in the CDR3. V lost 1 base, J lost 6 bases, and 7 bases stayed unmatched. CDR1 is MNHEY and CDR2 is SMNVEV in the germline V gene (reference sequence). The CDR3 DNA reads TGTGCCAGCAGTTTATTGAGCGGGGGGAACATCGAGCAGTACTTC. This sequence encodes CASSLLSGGNIEQYF.

The chain carries TRBV5-1 and TRBJ2-1, with D possibly being TRBD2 (5 bases). CDR3 length: 14 residues. The V end was cut by 4 bases, the J end by 2 bases, with 10 bases between. Germline assignment: CDR1 SGHRS and CDR2 YFSETQ. The CDR3 nucleotides read TGCGCCAGCAGCGAGTCCGGGACCTACAATGAGCAGTTCTTC. Amino acids: CASSESGTYNEQFF.

The chain combines TRBV7-6 with TRBJ2-7; TRBD2 aligns across 8 bases. V lost 6 bases, J lost 2 bases, and 6 bases stayed unmatched. The germline V gene encodes CDR1 SGHVS and CDR2 FNYEAQ. The CDR3 spans 14 residues. The CDR3 DNA is TGTGCCAGCAGTCACGAGCGGGGGCCCTACGAGCAGTACTTC. Its protein is CASSHERGPYEQYF.

This chain connects TRBV5-1 to TRBJ2-3; D is unresolved. CDR3 size: 16 residues. Germline CDR1 SGHRS, CDR2 YFSETQ. V dropped 0 bases and J dropped 0 bases, with 11 bases sitting between them. In nucleotides, the CDR3 is TGCGCCAGCAGCTTGGTGGCTGTCAGCAGCACAGATACGCAGTATTTT. Translating it yields CASSLVAVSSTDTQYF.

This chain connects TRBV18 to TRBJ1-5; D remains unclear. Between the trimmed V and J ends, which lost 3 bases and 4 bases, there was a span of 7 bases. Per germline, CDR1 KGHSH and CDR2 LQKENI. This CDR3 region has 13 residues. CDR3 DNA: TGTGCCAGCTCACCTACGGCGAATCAGCCCCAGCATTTT. It encodes CASSPTANQPQHF.

The CDR3 DNA reads as TGTGCCAGCAGCTGGAGAAGACAGAGGGACACTGAAGCTTTCTTT. It specifies CASSWRRQRDTEAFF. The chain carries TRBV7-2 and TRBJ1-1; D is possibly TRBD1 (5 bases). Deletions cut 4 bases from V and 3 bases from J, with 15 bases between. The CDR3 spans 15 residues. Germline values: CDR1 SGHTA, CDR2 FQGNSA.

The chain carries TRBV6-5 and TRBJ2-1, with 7 bases aligning to TRBD1. This CDR3 is 15 amino acids long. J lost 3 bases, V lost 2 bases, and 4 bases had no gene match. Germline V CDR1 and CDR2: MNHEY, SVGAGI. This chain's CDR3 is CASSYPGQFYNEQFF. In nucleotides, the CDR3 is TGTGCCAGCAGTTACCCGGGACAGTTCTACAATGAGCAGTTCTTC.

The chain joins TRBV6-5 to TRBJ1-5; TRBD1 matches 9 bases. The J segment lost 4 bases and the V segment lost 7 bases, leaving 8 bases of the junction unmatched. Germline CDR1 reads MNHEY; CDR2 reads SVGAGI. This CDR3 has 15 amino acids. The CDR3 is CASKPTGTGNQPQHF. CDR3 in DNA: TGTGCCAGCAAGCCCACCGGGACAGGGAATCAGCCCCAGCATTTT.